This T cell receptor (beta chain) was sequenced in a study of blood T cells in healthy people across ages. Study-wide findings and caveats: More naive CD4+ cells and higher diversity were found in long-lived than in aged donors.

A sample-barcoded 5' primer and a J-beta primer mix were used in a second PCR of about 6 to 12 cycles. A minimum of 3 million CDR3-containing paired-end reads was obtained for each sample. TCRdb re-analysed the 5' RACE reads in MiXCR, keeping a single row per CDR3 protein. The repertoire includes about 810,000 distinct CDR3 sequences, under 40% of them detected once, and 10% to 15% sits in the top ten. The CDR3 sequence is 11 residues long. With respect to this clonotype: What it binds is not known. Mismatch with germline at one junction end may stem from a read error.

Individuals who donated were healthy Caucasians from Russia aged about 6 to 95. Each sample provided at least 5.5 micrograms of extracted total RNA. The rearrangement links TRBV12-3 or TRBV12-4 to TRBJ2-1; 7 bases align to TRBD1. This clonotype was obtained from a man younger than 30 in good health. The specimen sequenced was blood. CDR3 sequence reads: CACSLHRGQFF. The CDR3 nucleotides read TGTGCCTGCAGTTTACACAGGGGGCAGTTCTTC.